Presented here are 10 T cell receptor beta chains from one specimen sequenced in a study of shared clonotypes between healthy human individuals. CD45RO negativity and positive selection for CCR7 defined naive CD8 cells, a population that excluded terminally differentiated effector memory CD45RA+ cells. Only in-frame clones appear in the TCRdb table, and some are missing; sequencing was by immunoSEQ multiplex PCR. The top ten hold 0.11% of the sample, which has approximately 650,000 clones, roughly 95% seen once. Input material: naive CD8+ T cells sorted from blood. These TCRs come from a woman aged 30 to 39 in good health.

The chain joins TRBV28 to TRBJ1-3; D is ambiguous. This CDR3 has 17 residues. V gave up 1 base and J gave up 0 bases, with 13 bases separating them. The V gene's germline CDR1 is MDHEN and CDR2 SYDVKM. CDR3 sequence (DNA): TGTGCCAGCAGTTTATTTGATACCGCCATCTCTGGAAACACCATATATTTT. It translates to CASSLFDTAISGNTIYF.

The chain recombines TRBV5-6 with TRBJ2-2; no clear D. Looked up from germline, CDR1 is SGHDT and CDR2 is YYEEEE. Between the trimmed V and J ends, which lost 0 bases and 7 bases, there was a span of 7 bases. The CDR3 extends over 13 amino acids. The CDR3 loop is CASSLGSVGELFF. Written as DNA, the CDR3 is TGTGCCAGCAGCTTGGGGTCGGTCGGGGAGCTGTTTTTT.

The chain carries TRBV5-4 and TRBJ1-5; the match to TRBD1 covers 10 bases. Germline V gene sequence: CDR1 SGHNT, CDR2 YYREEE (reference sequence). V shed 3 bases and J 2 bases; nucleotides not matched to a gene: 2. There are 15 residues in the CDR3. In DNA form, the CDR3 reads TGTGCCAGCAGCTACGGGACAGGGGGCAATCAGCCCCAGCATTTT. Its protein product is CASSYGTGGNQPQHF.

The chain couples TRBV11-2 to TRBJ2-7; 9 bases are shared with TRBD1. Trimming removed 5 bases from V and 8 bases from J; junction bases left unmatched: 13. The CDR3 has 15 amino acids. The germline gives CDR1 SGHAT, CDR2 FQNNGV. CDR3 loop: CASSTYGTGSFKQYF. For the CDR3, the DNA is TGTGCCAGCAGCACCTACGGGACAGGGAGTTTCAAGCAGTACTTC.

V is TRBV25-1 and J is TRBJ1-5, with D perhaps TRBD1 (5 bases). With 4 bases removed from V and 9 bases from J, the gap between germline ends came to 13 bases. Germline CDR1 reads MGHDK; CDR2 reads SYGVNS. The CDR3 spans 13 residues. CDR3 amino acids: CASSAGTSWPQHF. The CDR3 nucleotides read TGTGCCAGCAGTGCGGGGACCAGTTGGCCCCAGCATTTT.

The rearrangement uses TRBV5-6 and TRBJ1-1; 7 bases are shared with TRBD1. Trimming cost V 4 bases and J 0 bases; bases outside gene matches: 6. CDR1 and CDR2 (germline): SGHDT, YYEEEE. This CDR3 region has 15 residues. In DNA form, the CDR3 reads TGTGCCAGCAGCGGGGGGACAGAGATGAACACTGAAGCTTTCTTT. This sequence encodes CASSGGTEMNTEAFF.

This clone has only a few counts. V usage is TRBV19 and J usage is TRBJ1-1, with TRBD1 matching over 11 bases. With 5 bases clipped from V and 5 bases from J, the junction kept 4 bases outside the gene matches. Germline V gene sequence: CDR1 LNHDA, CDR2 SQIVND (reference sequence). The CDR3 loop spans 14 amino acids. The CDR3 DNA is TGTGCCAGTAGTCTTTGGGACAGGGGGACTGAAGCTTTCTTT. This codes for CASSLWDRGTEAFF.

J is TRBJ2-5 and V is TRBV4-1; D is possibly TRBD1 (6 bases). CDR1 is MGHRA, CDR2 YSYEKL, per germline. V was cut by 0 bases and J by 4 bases, with 18 bases left in between. The CDR3 is 17 residues long. Here the CDR3 reads CASSQDSRLAGAETQYF. In DNA, the CDR3 is TGCGCCAGCAGCCAAGATTCGCGTCTGGCAGGGGCAGAGACCCAGTACTTC.

The count of this clone is one. J is TRBJ2-7 and V is TRBV2, with TRBD2 matching over 8 bases. The junction had 5 bases not matched to a gene; V was cut back by 7 bases and J by 3 bases. Germline V gene data show CDR1 as SNHLY and CDR2 as FYNNEI. The CDR3 has 13 residues. In nucleotides, the CDR3 is TGTGCCAGCAAGCGGGAGAATTACTACGAGCAGTACTTC. Residues: CASKRENYYEQYF.

V usage is TRBV27 and J usage is TRBJ1-2, with D unresolved. Germline values: CDR1 MNHEY, CDR2 SMNVEV (reference sequence). Trimming cost V 0 bases and J 0 bases, with 5 bases left between them. The CDR3 loop spans 14 amino acids. CDR3 amino acids: CASSLSATNYGYTF. In nucleotides, the CDR3 is TGTGCCAGCAGTTTATCAGCGACTAACTATGGCTACACCTTC.